The rows below give T cell receptor beta chains drawn from one sample of a study of T cells in localized non-small cell lung cancer. Repertoires were generated with immunoSEQ multiplex PCR, while TCRdb's copy carries only in-frame clones and drops some. The sample consists of thousands of clones, approximately 25% of them appearing once. This sample comprised lung tumor tissue, obtained before any cancer treatment. All receptors derive from a woman aged 35-75 years with stage I lung adenocarcinoma. CDR3s include the opening cysteine and the closing phenylalanine or tryptophan.

v_gene	CDR3aa
TRBV6-8	CASSTRGQGRWQYF
TRBV7-6	CASSPRSGSGNTIYF
TRBV11-3	CASSFPMTSGGPSYNEQFF
TRBV9	CASGLAGVRETQYF
TRBV18	CASSRLGQNTEAFF
TRBV6-8	CASSAPGELYEQYF
TRBV6-8	CASSSPDRGTYEQYF
TRBV5-1	CASSLSEGSNEKLFF
TRBV6-8	CASEDYGGANTGELFF
TRBV29-1	CSVARGLNTGELFF
TRBV5-1	CASSPGRGTNEKLFF
TRBV9	CASSGQGLEQYF
TRBV9	CASSPLDGINEKLFF
TRBV19	CASSMLGNQPQHF